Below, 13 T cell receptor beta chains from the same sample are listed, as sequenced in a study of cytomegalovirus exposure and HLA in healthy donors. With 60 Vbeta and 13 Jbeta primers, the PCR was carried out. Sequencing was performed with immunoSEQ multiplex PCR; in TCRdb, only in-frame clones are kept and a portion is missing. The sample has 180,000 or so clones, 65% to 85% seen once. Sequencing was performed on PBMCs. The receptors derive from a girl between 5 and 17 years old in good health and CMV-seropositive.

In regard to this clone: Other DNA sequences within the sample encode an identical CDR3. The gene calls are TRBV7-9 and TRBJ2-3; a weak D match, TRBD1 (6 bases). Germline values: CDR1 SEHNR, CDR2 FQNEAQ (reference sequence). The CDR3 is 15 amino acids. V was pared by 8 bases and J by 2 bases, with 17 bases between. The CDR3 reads CASSLRGTTTDTQYF. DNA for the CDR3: TGTGCCAGCTCTCTAAGGGGGACAACCACAGATACGCAGTATTTT.

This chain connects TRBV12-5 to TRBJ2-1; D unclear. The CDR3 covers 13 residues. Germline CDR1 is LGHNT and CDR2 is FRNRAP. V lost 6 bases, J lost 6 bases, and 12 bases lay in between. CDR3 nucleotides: TGTGCTAGTGGGAGACTTATTTTCAATGAGCAGTTCTTC. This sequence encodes CASGRLIFNEQFF.

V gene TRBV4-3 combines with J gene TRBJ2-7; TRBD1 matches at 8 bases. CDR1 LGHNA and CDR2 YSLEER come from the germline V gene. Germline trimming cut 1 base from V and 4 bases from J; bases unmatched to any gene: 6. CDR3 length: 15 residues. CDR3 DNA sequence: TGCGCCAGCAGCCAAGTCAGGGGGCTAGGGTACGAGCAGTACTTC. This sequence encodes CASSQVRGLGYEQYF.

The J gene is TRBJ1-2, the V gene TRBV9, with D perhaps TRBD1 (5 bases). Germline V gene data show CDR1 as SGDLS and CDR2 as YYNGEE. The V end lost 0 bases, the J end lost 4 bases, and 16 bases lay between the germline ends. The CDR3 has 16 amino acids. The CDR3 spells CASSVAPVGGVYGYTF. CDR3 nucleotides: TGTGCCAGCAGCGTAGCCCCGGTCGGGGGGGTCTATGGCTACACCTTC.

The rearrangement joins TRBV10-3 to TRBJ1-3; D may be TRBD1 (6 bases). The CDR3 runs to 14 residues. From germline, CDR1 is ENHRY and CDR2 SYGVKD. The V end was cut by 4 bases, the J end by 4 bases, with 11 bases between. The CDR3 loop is CAISGQAIGNTIYF. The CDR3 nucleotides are TGTGCCATCAGTGGACAGGCGATAGGAAACACCATATATTTT.

The CDR3 nucleotides are TGTGCCAGCAGTACCGCCGGGAAAAAGCGGGAGTCCTACGAGCAGTACTTC. Protein sequence: CASSTAGKKRESYEQYF. V gene TRBV25-1 combines with J gene TRBJ2-7, with TRBD2 identical over 8 bases. The CDR3 is 17 amino acids. CDR1 and CDR2 from the germline V gene are MGHDK and SYGVNS. J gave up 1 base and V 5 bases, and 13 bases lay outside the gene matches.

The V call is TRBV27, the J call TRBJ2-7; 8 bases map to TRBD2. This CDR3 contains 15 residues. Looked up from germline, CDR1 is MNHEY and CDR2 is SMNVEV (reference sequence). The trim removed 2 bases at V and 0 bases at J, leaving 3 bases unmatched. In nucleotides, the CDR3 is TGTGCCAGCAGTTTAACGGGGGGGGACTCCTACGAGCAGTACTTC. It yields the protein CASSLTGGDSYEQYF.

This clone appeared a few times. The CDR3 DNA reads as TGTGCCAGCAGCTTTGCAGGACAGGTCCTCTATCAGCCCCAGCATTTT. This sequence encodes CASSFAGQVLYQPQHF. The chain is built from TRBV7-2 and TRBJ1-5, with 7 positions matching TRBD1. The germline V gene encodes CDR1 SGHTA and CDR2 FQGNSA. There are 16 residues in the CDR3. V trimming: 3 bases; J trimming: 5 bases; junction bases outside the gene matches: 10.

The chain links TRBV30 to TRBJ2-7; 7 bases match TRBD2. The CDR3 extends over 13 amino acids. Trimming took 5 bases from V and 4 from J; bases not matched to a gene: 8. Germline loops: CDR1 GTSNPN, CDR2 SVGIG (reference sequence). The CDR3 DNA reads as TGTGCCTGGGGGGAGGGACGGTCATACGAGCAGTACTTC. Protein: CAWGEGRSYEQYF. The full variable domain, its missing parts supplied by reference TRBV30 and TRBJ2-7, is SQTIHQWPATLVQPVGSPLSLECTVEGTSNPNLYWYRQAAGRGLQLLFYSVGIGQISSEVPQNLSASRPQDRQFILSSKKLLLSDSGFYLCAWGEGRSYEQYFGPGTRLTVT.

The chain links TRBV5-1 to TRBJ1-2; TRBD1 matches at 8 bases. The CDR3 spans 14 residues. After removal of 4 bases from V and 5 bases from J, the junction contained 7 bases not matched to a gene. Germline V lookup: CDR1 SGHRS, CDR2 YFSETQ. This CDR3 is CASSQGQGRYGYTF. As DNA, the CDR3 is TGCGCCAGCAGCCAAGGACAGGGACGGTATGGCTACACCTTC.

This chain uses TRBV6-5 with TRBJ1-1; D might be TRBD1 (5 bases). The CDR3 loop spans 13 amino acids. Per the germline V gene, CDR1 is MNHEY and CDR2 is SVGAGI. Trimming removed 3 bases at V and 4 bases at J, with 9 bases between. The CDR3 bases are TGTGCCAGCAGTTATTTTCAGGGCACTGAAGCTTTCTTT. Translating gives CASSYFQGTEAFF.

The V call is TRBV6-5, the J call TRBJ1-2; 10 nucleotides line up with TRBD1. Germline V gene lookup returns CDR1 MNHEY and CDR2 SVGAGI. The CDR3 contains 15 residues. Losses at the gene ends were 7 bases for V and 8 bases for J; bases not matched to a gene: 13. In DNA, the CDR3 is TGTGCCAGCACCTCGATATTCCGGGACAGGGGAGGCTACACCTTC. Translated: CASTSIFRDRGGYTF.

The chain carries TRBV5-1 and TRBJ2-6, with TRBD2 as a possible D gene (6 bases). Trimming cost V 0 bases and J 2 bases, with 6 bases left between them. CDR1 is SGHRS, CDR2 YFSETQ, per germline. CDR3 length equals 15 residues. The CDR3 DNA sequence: TGCGCCAGCAGCTTGGGGAGGGCTGGGGCCAACGTCCTGACTTTC. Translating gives CASSLGRAGANVLTF. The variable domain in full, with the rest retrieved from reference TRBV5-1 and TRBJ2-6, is KAGVTQTPRYLIKTRGQQVTLSCSPISGHRSVSWYQQTPGQGLQFLFEYFSETQRNKGNFPGRFSGRQFSNSRSEMNVSTLELGDSALYLCASSLGRAGANVLTFGAGSRLTVL.